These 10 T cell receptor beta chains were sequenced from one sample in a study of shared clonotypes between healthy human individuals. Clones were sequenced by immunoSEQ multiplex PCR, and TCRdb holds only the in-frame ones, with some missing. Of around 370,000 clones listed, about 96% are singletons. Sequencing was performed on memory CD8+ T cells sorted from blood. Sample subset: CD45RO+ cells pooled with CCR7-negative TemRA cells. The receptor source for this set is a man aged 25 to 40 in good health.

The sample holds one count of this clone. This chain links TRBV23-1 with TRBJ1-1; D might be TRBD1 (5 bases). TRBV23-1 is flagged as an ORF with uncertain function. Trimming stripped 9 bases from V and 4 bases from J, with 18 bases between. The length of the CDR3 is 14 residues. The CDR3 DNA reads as TGCGCCAGTACGGGGGTAATGGGGGTCACTGAAGCTTTCTTT. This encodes CASTGVMGVTEAFF.

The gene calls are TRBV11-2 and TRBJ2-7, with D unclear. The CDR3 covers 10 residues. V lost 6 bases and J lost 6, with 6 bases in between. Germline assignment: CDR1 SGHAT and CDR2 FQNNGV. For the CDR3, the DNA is TGTGCCAGCAGTTCCGGCGAGCAGTACTTC. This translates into CASSSGEQYF.

The CDR3 region is CASSEERVAGDLNEQFF. The DNA of the CDR3 is TGTGCCAGCAGTGAAGAAAGGGTGGCAGGGGACTTGAATGAGCAGTTCTTC. This rearrangement joins TRBV2 to TRBJ2-1; D assignment may be TRBD1 or TRBD2 (6 bases each). The CDR3 spans 17 residues. Germline V gives CDR1 SNHLY, CDR2 FYNNEI. Between the trimmed V and J ends, which lost 1 base and 7 bases, there was a span of 20 bases.

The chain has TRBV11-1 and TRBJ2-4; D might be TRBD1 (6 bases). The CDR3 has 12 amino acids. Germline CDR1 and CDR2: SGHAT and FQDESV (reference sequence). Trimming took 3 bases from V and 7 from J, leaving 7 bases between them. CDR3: CASSFQGNIQYF. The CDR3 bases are TGTGCCAGCAGCTTCCAGGGGAACATTCAGTACTTC.

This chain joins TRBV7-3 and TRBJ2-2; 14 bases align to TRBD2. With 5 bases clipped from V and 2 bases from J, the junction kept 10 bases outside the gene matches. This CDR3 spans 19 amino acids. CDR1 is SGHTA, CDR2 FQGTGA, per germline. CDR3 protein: CASSPGRLAGGPNTGELFF. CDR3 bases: TGTGCCAGCAGCCCCGGGAGACTAGCGGGAGGGCCCAACACCGGGGAGCTGTTTTTT.

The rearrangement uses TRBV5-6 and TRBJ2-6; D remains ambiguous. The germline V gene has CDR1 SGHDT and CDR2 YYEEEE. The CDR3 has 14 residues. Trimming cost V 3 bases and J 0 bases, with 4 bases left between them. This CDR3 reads CASSYVSGANVLTF. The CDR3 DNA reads TGTGCCAGCAGCTACGTCTCTGGGGCCAACGTCCTGACTTTC.

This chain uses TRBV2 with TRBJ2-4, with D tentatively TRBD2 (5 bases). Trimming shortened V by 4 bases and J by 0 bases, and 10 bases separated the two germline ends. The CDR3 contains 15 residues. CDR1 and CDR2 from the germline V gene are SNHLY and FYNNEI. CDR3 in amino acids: CASSGEGLAKNIQYF. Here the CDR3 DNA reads TGTGCCAGCAGTGGTGAGGGTCTAGCCAAAAACATTCAGTACTTC.

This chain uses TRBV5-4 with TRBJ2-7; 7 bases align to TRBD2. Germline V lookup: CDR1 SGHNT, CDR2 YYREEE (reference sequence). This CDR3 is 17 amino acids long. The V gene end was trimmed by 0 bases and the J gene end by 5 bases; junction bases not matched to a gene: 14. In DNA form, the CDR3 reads TGTGCCAGCAGCTTGGGTTTGGGTCGGAACCGGGAGGACGAGCAGTACTTC. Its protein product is CASSLGLGRNREDEQYF. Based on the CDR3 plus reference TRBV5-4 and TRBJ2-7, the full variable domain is ETGVTQSPTHLIKTRGQQVTLRCSSQSGHNTVSWYQQALGQGPQFIFQYYREEENGRGNFPPRFSGLQFPNYSSELNVNALELDDSALYLCASSLGLGRNREDEQYFGPGTRLTVT.

The CDR3 coding sequence is TGTGCCAGTAAACGTAGCGACGACAGCTCCTACGAGCAGTACTTC. This codes for CASKRSDDSSYEQYF. This chain joins TRBV19 and TRBJ2-7; perhaps D is TRBD1 or TRBD2 (5 bases each). CDR1 is LNHDA and CDR2 is SQIVND in the germline V gene (reference sequence). V gave up 7 bases and J gave up 0 bases, with 16 bases separating them. The CDR3 contains 15 residues.

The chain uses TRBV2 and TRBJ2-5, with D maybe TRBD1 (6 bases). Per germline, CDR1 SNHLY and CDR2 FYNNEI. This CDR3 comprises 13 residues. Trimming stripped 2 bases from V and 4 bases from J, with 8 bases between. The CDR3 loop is CASSEQGRETQYF. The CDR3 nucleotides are TGTGCCAGCAGTGAACAGGGGCGAGAGACCCAGTACTTC. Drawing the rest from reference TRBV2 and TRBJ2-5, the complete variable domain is EPEVTQTPSHQVTQMGQEVILRCVPISNHLYFYWYRQILGQKVEFLVSFYNNEISEKSEIFDDQFSVERPDGSNFTLKIRSTKLEDSAMYFCASSEQGRETQYFGPGTRLLVL.